This is a list of T cell receptor beta chains from one sample in a study of cytomegalovirus exposure and HLA in healthy donors. TCRdb's copy holds only in-frame clones and misses some; the assay was immunoSEQ multiplex PCR. The repertoire holds approximately 170,000 clones, about 75% seen once, with about 4.9% in the top ten. Sequencing used PBMCs. Every receptor here comes from a male donor in good health and CMV-seronegative. The conserved cysteine and the conserved F or W are not part of the CDR3 here. Fields, in order: J gene, V gene, CDR3 protein.

J gene: TRBJ2-1
V gene: TRBV4-1
CDR3 protein: ASSQDSPSGSLNEQF

J gene: TRBJ2-7
V gene: TRBV2
CDR3 protein: ARSRDRYEQY

J gene: TRBJ1-1
V gene: TRBV5-6
CDR3 protein: ASSPVGSNTEAF

J gene: TRBJ1-4
V gene: TRBV5-1
CDR3 protein: ASSLWGGGEREKLF

J gene: TRBJ1-3
V gene: TRBV28
CDR3 protein: ASINPGSGNTIY

J gene: TRBJ2-3
V gene: TRBV9
CDR3 protein: ASSVDRGGTDTQY

J gene: TRBJ1-5
V gene: TRBV6-6
CDR3 protein: ASSLSGGNQPQH

J gene: TRBJ1-4
V gene: TRBV15
CDR3 protein: ATIKDRATNEKLF

J gene: -
V gene: TRBV6-1
CDR3 protein: ASGQGSYEQY

J gene: TRBJ1-2
V gene: TRBV5-6
CDR3 protein: ASSFLFQQSDYGYT

J gene: TRBJ2-3
V gene: TRBV28
CDR3 protein: ASSSSGSTDTQY

J gene: TRBJ1-4
V gene: TRBV19
CDR3 protein: ASSGQGAPNEKLF

J gene: TRBJ2-2
V gene: TRBV4-1
CDR3 protein: ASSQDSSAGELF

J gene: TRBJ2-1
V gene: TRBV4-1
CDR3 protein: ASSQVPGQGNNEQF

J gene: TRBJ2-7
V gene: TRBV27
CDR3 protein: ASTHGGPSYEQY

J gene: TRBJ1-3
V gene: TRBV30
CDR3 protein: AWSPGASGNTIY

J gene: TRBJ2-3
V gene: TRBV27
CDR3 protein: ASSSAGAQDTQY

J gene: TRBJ2-7
V gene: TRBV6-5
CDR3 protein: ASQGLAGSYEQY

J gene: TRBJ2-3
V gene: TRBV12-5
CDR3 protein: ASGLPSGVSTDTQY

J gene: TRBJ2-5
V gene: TRBV29-1
CDR3 protein: SVQGLAERWGRETQY

J gene: TRBJ1-2
V gene: TRBV6-5
CDR3 protein: ASSYGGRYT

J gene: TRBJ2-5
V gene: TRBV7-9
CDR3 protein: ASSAGQWSQETQY

J gene: TRBJ2-3
V gene: TRBV7-2
CDR3 protein: ASSFLTAGEADTQY

J gene: TRBJ2-1
V gene: TRBV7-7
CDR3 protein: ASSLVAGGNEQF

J gene: TRBJ2-2
V gene: TRBV18
CDR3 protein: ASSPLLLAGATGELF

J gene: TRBJ2-5
V gene: TRBV27
CDR3 protein: ASKRGFQETQY

J gene: TRBJ2-2
V gene: TRBV28
CDR3 protein: ASKRTGAYTGELF

J gene: TRBJ2-1
V gene: TRBV30
CDR3 protein: AWSVTSGSRYEQF

J gene: TRBJ2-1
V gene: TRBV4-1
CDR3 protein: ASSQESGVEQF

J gene: TRBJ1-1
V gene: TRBV5-1
CDR3 protein: ASRPALQGTEAF

J gene: TRBJ2-7
V gene: TRBV19
CDR3 protein: ASSWGTGLTYEQY

J gene: TRBJ2-3
V gene: TRBV5-5
CDR3 protein: ASSLLSGRATDTPRFTQY

J gene: TRBJ1-4
V gene: TRBV5-4
CDR3 protein: ASSLDRDEKLF

J gene: TRBJ2-5
V gene: TRBV15
CDR3 protein: ATSIPTGGQTQY

J gene: TRBJ2-2
V gene: TRBV4-2
CDR3 protein: ASSQDSGSRTGELF

J gene: TRBJ2-7
V gene: TRBV30
CDR3 protein: AWDGTGGFVQY